A selection of T cell receptor beta chains follows, all from one sample in a study of blood T cells in healthy people across ages. MiXCR, run by TCRdb on the 5' RACE reads, gives a single entry per CDR3 protein. Altogether approximately 800,000 distinct CDR3 sequences are present, just under 25% being singletons, with the ten largest covering more than 3%. These same data were also listed under a study on T cells of mothers and their children.

Sequenced input: blood. These receptors originate from a boy between 5 and 17 years old in good health. Both conserved end residues are part of each CDR3. Fields, in order: J gene, clone size, V gene, D gene, CDR3 protein, CDR3 DNA. A D gene is named only where the DNA matches it firmly. Part of the rows lack a size; the others show once, few, many or a class for expanded clones.

J gene: TRBJ2-3
clone size: NA
V gene: TRBV5-6
D gene: TRBD2
CDR3 protein: CACSLLAGNTDTQYF
CDR3 DNA: TGTGCCTGCAGCTTGCTAGCGGGGAACACAGATACGCAGTATTTT

J gene: TRBJ2-2
clone size: NA
V gene: TRBV2
D gene: NA
CDR3 protein: CASSDPGGGNTGELFF
CDR3 DNA: TGTGCCAGCAGTGATCCCGGGGGCGGGAACACCGGGGAGCTGTTTTTT

J gene: TRBJ1-1
clone size: few
V gene: TRBV12-3/TRBV12-4
D gene: NA
CDR3 protein: CASSLERLAEAFF
CDR3 DNA: TGTGCCAGCAGTTTAGAACGATTGGCTGAAGCTTTCTTT

J gene: TRBJ2-1
clone size: NA
V gene: TRBV7-9
D gene: NA
CDR3 protein: CASSPDPGNEQFF
CDR3 DNA: TGTGCCAGCAGCCCCGACCCGGGTAATGAGCAGTTCTTC

J gene: TRBJ1-4
clone size: few
V gene: TRBV3-1
D gene: NA
CDR3 protein: CASSQEVEPAATNEKLFF
CDR3 DNA: TGTGCCAGCAGCCAAGAGGTGGAACCGGCAGCAACTAATGAAAAACTGTTTTTT

J gene: TRBJ2-5
clone size: few
V gene: TRBV20-1
D gene: NA
CDR3 protein: CSAIGRGINQETQYF
CDR3 DNA: TGCAGTGCCATAGGGCGCGGGATAAACCAAGAGACCCAGTACTTC

J gene: TRBJ1-2
clone size: few
V gene: TRBV7-2
D gene: NA
CDR3 protein: CASSSGWGDYGYTF
CDR3 DNA: TGTGCCAGCAGCTCGGGTTGGGGGGACTATGGCTACACCTTC

J gene: TRBJ2-1
clone size: NA
V gene: TRBV20-1
D gene: NA
CDR3 protein: CSARIRDSEQFF
CDR3 DNA: TGCAGTGCTAGAATCCGGGACTCGGAGCAGTTCTTC

J gene: TRBJ1-5
clone size: NA
V gene: TRBV18
D gene: TRBD1
CDR3 protein: CASSPGTGGDQPQHF
CDR3 DNA: TGTGCCAGCTCACCGGGGACAGGGGGGGATCAGCCCCAGCATTTT

J gene: TRBJ2-5
clone size: few
V gene: TRBV9
D gene: NA
CDR3 protein: CASSVAGVQGETQYF
CDR3 DNA: TGTGCCAGCAGCGTAGCTGGGGTACAGGGAGAGACCCAGTACTTC

J gene: TRBJ2-3
clone size: few
V gene: TRBV4-3
D gene: NA
CDR3 protein: CASSQDPQGTDTQYF
CDR3 DNA: TGCGCCAGCAGCCAAGATCCCCAGGGAACAGATACGCAGTATTTT

J gene: TRBJ2-2
clone size: NA
V gene: TRBV5-1
D gene: NA
CDR3 protein: CASRPAGEVTGELFF
CDR3 DNA: TGCGCCAGCAGACCCGCAGGGGAGGTCACCGGGGAGCTGTTTTTT

J gene: TRBJ2-3
clone size: few
V gene: TRBV28
D gene: NA
CDR3 protein: CASSLPISTDTQYF
CDR3 DNA: TGTGCCAGCAGTTTACCGATTAGCACAGATACGCAGTATTTT

J gene: TRBJ2-1
clone size: few
V gene: TRBV19
D gene: NA
CDR3 protein: CASSIDTGLTYNEQFF
CDR3 DNA: TGTGCCAGTAGTATAGATACCGGACTAACGTACAATGAGCAGTTCTTC

J gene: TRBJ2-1
clone size: NA
V gene: TRBV11-2
D gene: TRBD2
CDR3 protein: CASSWRLAGGGPPYNEQFF
CDR3 DNA: TGTGCCAGCAGCTGGCGACTAGCGGGAGGCGGTCCTCCCTACAATGAGCAGTTCTTC

J gene: TRBJ2-1
clone size: NA
V gene: TRBV9
D gene: TRBD1
CDR3 protein: CASSTRDRGTIYNEQFF
CDR3 DNA: TGTGCCAGCAGCACCCGGGACAGGGGTACCATCTACAATGAGCAGTTCTTC

J gene: TRBJ2-1
clone size: once
V gene: TRBV5-6
D gene: TRBD2
CDR3 protein: CASSPPLGPLAGNYNEQFF
CDR3 DNA: TGTGCCAGCAGCCCTCCTCTGGGGCCACTAGCGGGCAACTACAATGAGCAGTTCTTC

J gene: TRBJ2-2
clone size: NA
V gene: TRBV14
D gene: NA
CDR3 protein: CASSLATGELLF
CDR3 DNA: TGTGCCAGCAGCTTAGCCACCGGGGAGCTGCTTTTT

J gene: TRBJ2-7
clone size: NA
V gene: TRBV6-6
D gene: NA
CDR3 protein: CASRETQKGYEQYF
CDR3 DNA: TGTGCCAGCAGGGAGACTCAGAAAGGCTACGAGCAGTACTTC

J gene: TRBJ2-3
clone size: NA
V gene: TRBV28
D gene: NA
CDR3 protein: CASSFSGRFADTQYF
CDR3 DNA: TGTGCCAGCAGTTTTTCAGGGAGGTTTGCAGATACGCAGTATTTT

J gene: TRBJ1-3
clone size: few
V gene: TRBV7-6
D gene: NA
CDR3 protein: CASSLGTNPAPNTIYF
CDR3 DNA: TGTGCCAGCAGCTTAGGGACAAATCCGGCGCCAAACACCATATATTTT

J gene: TRBJ2-7
clone size: few
V gene: TRBV7-9
D gene: NA
CDR3 protein: CASSLGFGRDEQYF
CDR3 DNA: TGTGCCAGCAGCTTAGGGTTTGGGCGGGACGAGCAGTACTTC

J gene: TRBJ2-7
clone size: few
V gene: TRBV5-1
D gene: TRBD1
CDR3 protein: CASSLQGANYEQYF
CDR3 DNA: TGCGCCAGCAGCTTGCAGGGGGCGAACTACGAGCAGTACTTC

J gene: TRBJ2-1
clone size: few
V gene: TRBV28
D gene: NA
CDR3 protein: CASSSQPGPRSYNEQFF
CDR3 DNA: TGTGCCAGCAGTTCTCAACCGGGACCCCGCTCCTACAATGAGCAGTTCTTC

J gene: TRBJ2-5
clone size: NA
V gene: TRBV5-1
D gene: NA
CDR3 protein: CASSFSGSQETQYF
CDR3 DNA: TGCGCCAGCAGCTTCTCGGGCAGCCAAGAGACCCAGTACTTC

J gene: TRBJ2-7
clone size: NA
V gene: TRBV6-5
D gene: NA
CDR3 protein: CASSYATDSQPPSYEQYF
CDR3 DNA: TGTGCCAGCAGTTACGCTACGGACAGTCAGCCACCATCCTACGAGCAGTACTTC

J gene: TRBJ2-1
clone size: few
V gene: TRBV2
D gene: TRBD2
CDR3 protein: CASSGYARSGSRDNEQFF
CDR3 DNA: TGTGCCAGCAGTGGGTATGCCCGTAGCGGGAGCAGAGACAATGAGCAGTTCTTC

J gene: TRBJ2-7
clone size: NA
V gene: TRBV12-3/TRBV12-4
D gene: NA
CDR3 protein: CASSSIGAYEQYF
CDR3 DNA: TGTGCCAGCAGTTCCATCGGGGCCTACGAGCAGTACTTC

J gene: TRBJ2-2
clone size: NA
V gene: TRBV5-1
D gene: NA
CDR3 protein: CASSSNRDLGELFF
CDR3 DNA: TGCGCCAGCAGCTCCAACAGGGACCTCGGGGAGCTGTTTTTT

J gene: TRBJ2-7
clone size: NA
V gene: TRBV5-5
D gene: NA
CDR3 protein: CASSRTGWENEQYF
CDR3 DNA: TGTGCCAGCAGCCGTACAGGGTGGGAGAACGAGCAGTACTTC

J gene: TRBJ2-3
clone size: NA
V gene: TRBV6-4
D gene: NA
CDR3 protein: CASSDEGGSDTQYF
CDR3 DNA: TGTGCCAGCAGTGACGAGGGGGGCTCAGATACGCAGTATTTT

J gene: TRBJ2-7
clone size: few
V gene: TRBV29-1
D gene: TRBD2
CDR3 protein: CSVQTSGRASTYEQYF
CDR3 DNA: TGCAGCGTCCAGACTAGCGGGAGGGCCTCTACCTACGAGCAGTACTTC

J gene: TRBJ1-2
clone size: NA
V gene: TRBV12-3/TRBV12-4
D gene: NA
CDR3 protein: CASSPSLLWGYTF
CDR3 DNA: TGTGCCAGCAGTCCCTCCCTTCTTTGGGGCTACACCTTC

J gene: TRBJ2-7
clone size: NA
V gene: TRBV7-2
D gene: NA
CDR3 protein: CASSLITSKSYEQYF
CDR3 DNA: TGTGCCAGCAGCTTAATTACTAGTAAGTCCTACGAGCAGTACTTC

J gene: TRBJ2-5
clone size: NA
V gene: TRBV20-1
D gene: TRBD1
CDR3 protein: CSAKTGGTETQYF
CDR3 DNA: TGCAGTGCAAAAACAGGGGGCACAGAGACCCAGTACTTC

J gene: TRBJ2-7
clone size: few
V gene: TRBV24-1
D gene: NA
CDR3 protein: CATSDLGHPGEQYF
CDR3 DNA: TGTGCCACCAGTGATCTCGGACACCCCGGCGAGCAGTACTTC

J gene: TRBJ1-5
clone size: NA
V gene: TRBV28
D gene: NA
CDR3 protein: CASSFDGISNQPQHF
CDR3 DNA: TGTGCCAGCAGTTTCGACGGTATCAGCAATCAGCCCCAGCATTTT

J gene: TRBJ2-7
clone size: NA
V gene: TRBV6-6
D gene: NA
CDR3 protein: CASSYSHQRVLYEQYF
CDR3 DNA: TGTGCCAGCAGTTACTCGCATCAGCGGGTCTTATACGAGCAGTACTTC

J gene: TRBJ1-2
clone size: few
V gene: TRBV5-1
D gene: NA
CDR3 protein: CASSLGGGMGGYTF
CDR3 DNA: TGCGCCAGCAGCCTTGGTGGCGGGATGGGAGGCTACACCTTC

J gene: TRBJ2-1
clone size: NA
V gene: TRBV20-1
D gene: TRBD2
CDR3 protein: CSASYRGGDNEQFF
CDR3 DNA: TGCAGTGCTAGCTATCGGGGAGGGGACAATGAGCAGTTCTTC

J gene: TRBJ2-5
clone size: NA
V gene: TRBV2
D gene: NA
CDR3 protein: CASSREMGPRETQYF
CDR3 DNA: TGTGCCAGCAGCCGAGAGATGGGACCCAGGGAGACCCAGTACTTC

J gene: TRBJ2-5
clone size: NA
V gene: TRBV28
D gene: NA
CDR3 protein: CASSSAGWETQYF
CDR3 DNA: TGTGCCAGCAGTTCCGCGGGCTGGGAGACCCAGTACTTC

J gene: TRBJ2-1
clone size: few
V gene: TRBV28
D gene: NA
CDR3 protein: CAGAGSSYNEQFF
CDR3 DNA: TGTGCCGGTGCCGGGAGCTCCTACAATGAGCAGTTCTTC

J gene: TRBJ2-5
clone size: few
V gene: TRBV6-2/TRBV6-3
D gene: NA
CDR3 protein: CASSYSRARYQETQYF
CDR3 DNA: TGTGCCAGCAGTTACTCCCGGGCTCGGTACCAAGAGACCCAGTACTTC

J gene: TRBJ2-7
clone size: NA
V gene: TRBV3-1
D gene: NA
CDR3 protein: CASSQVPAWEQYF
CDR3 DNA: TGTGCCAGCAGCCAAGTCCCAGCTTGGGAGCAGTACTTC

J gene: TRBJ2-1
clone size: NA
V gene: TRBV18
D gene: TRBD2
CDR3 protein: CASSPSLAGNEQFF
CDR3 DNA: TGTGCCAGCTCACCATCTCTAGCGGGCAATGAGCAGTTCTTC

J gene: TRBJ1-4
clone size: NA
V gene: TRBV24-1
D gene: NA
CDR3 protein: CATSDPAGGTNEKLFF
CDR3 DNA: TGTGCCACCAGTGATCCGGCGGGCGGAACTAATGAAAAACTGTTTTTT

J gene: TRBJ2-4
clone size: NA
V gene: TRBV12-3/TRBV12-4
D gene: NA
CDR3 protein: CASSLRAGGIQYF
CDR3 DNA: TGTGCCAGCAGTTTGAGGGCGGGCGGCATTCAGTACTTC

J gene: TRBJ2-1
clone size: few
V gene: TRBV6-2/TRBV6-3
D gene: TRBD1
CDR3 protein: CASSSPATGIYNEQFF
CDR3 DNA: TGTGCCAGCAGTTCGCCAGCGACAGGGATATACAATGAGCAGTTCTTC

J gene: TRBJ1-2
clone size: few
V gene: TRBV6-1
D gene: NA
CDR3 protein: CASRDGSYGYTF
CDR3 DNA: TGTGCCAGCAGGGACGGTTCCTATGGCTACACCTTC

J gene: TRBJ2-1
clone size: NA
V gene: TRBV12-3/TRBV12-4
D gene: NA
CDR3 protein: CASSLYREIEQFF
CDR3 DNA: TGTGCCAGCAGTTTGTACAGGGAGATTGAGCAGTTCTTC

J gene: TRBJ2-2
clone size: few
V gene: TRBV9
D gene: NA
CDR3 protein: CASSVVVGELFF
CDR3 DNA: TGTGCCAGCAGCGTAGTAGTCGGGGAGCTGTTTTTT

J gene: TRBJ2-1
clone size: NA
V gene: TRBV2
D gene: NA
CDR3 protein: CASRWGFYNEQFF
CDR3 DNA: TGTGCCAGCAGGTGGGGGTTTTACAATGAGCAGTTCTTC

J gene: TRBJ2-3
clone size: few
V gene: TRBV2
D gene: TRBD2
CDR3 protein: CASSFSSGGTDTQYF
CDR3 DNA: TGTGCCAGCAGTTTCTCTAGCGGGGGCACAGATACGCAGTATTTT

J gene: TRBJ2-1
clone size: NA
V gene: TRBV19
D gene: NA
CDR3 protein: CASSELSYNEQFF
CDR3 DNA: TGTGCCAGTTCCGAGCTATCCTACAATGAGCAGTTCTTC

J gene: TRBJ2-2
clone size: NA
V gene: TRBV5-1
D gene: TRBD2
CDR3 protein: CASSVTSGLENTGELFF
CDR3 DNA: TGCGCCAGCAGCGTGACTAGCGGATTAGAGAACACCGGGGAGCTGTTTTTT

J gene: TRBJ1-1
clone size: few
V gene: TRBV7-8
D gene: TRBD1
CDR3 protein: CASSLAWDSLEAFF
CDR3 DNA: TGTGCCAGCAGCTTAGCATGGGACAGTCTTGAAGCTTTCTTT

J gene: TRBJ2-3
clone size: NA
V gene: TRBV7-3
D gene: TRBD2
CDR3 protein: CASSLHPGREGLLATDTQYF
CDR3 DNA: TGTGCCAGCAGCCTCCATCCTGGGCGGGAGGGACTATTAGCCACAGATACGCAGTATTTT

J gene: TRBJ2-7
clone size: NA
V gene: TRBV28
D gene: TRBD1
CDR3 protein: CASEDRGAYEQYF
CDR3 DNA: TGTGCCAGTGAGGACAGGGGCGCCTACGAGCAGTACTTC

J gene: TRBJ2-3
clone size: NA
V gene: TRBV10-3
D gene: NA
CDR3 protein: CAISVQGTDTQYF
CDR3 DNA: TGTGCCATCAGCGTACAGGGTACAGATACGCAGTATTTT